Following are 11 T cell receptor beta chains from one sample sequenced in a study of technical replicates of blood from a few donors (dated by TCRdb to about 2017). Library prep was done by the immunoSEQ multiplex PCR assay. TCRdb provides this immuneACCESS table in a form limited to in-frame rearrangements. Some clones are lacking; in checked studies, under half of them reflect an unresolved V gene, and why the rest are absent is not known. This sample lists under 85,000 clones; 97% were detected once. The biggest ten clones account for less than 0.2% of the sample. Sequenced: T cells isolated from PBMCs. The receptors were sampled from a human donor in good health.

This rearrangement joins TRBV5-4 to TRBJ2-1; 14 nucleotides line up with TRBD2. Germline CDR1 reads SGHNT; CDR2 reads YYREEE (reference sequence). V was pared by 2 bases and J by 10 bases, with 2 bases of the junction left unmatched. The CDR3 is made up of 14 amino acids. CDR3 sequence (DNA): TGTGCCAGCAGCTTCAGACTAGCGGGGGGGGAGCAGTTCTTC. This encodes CASSFRLAGGEQFF.

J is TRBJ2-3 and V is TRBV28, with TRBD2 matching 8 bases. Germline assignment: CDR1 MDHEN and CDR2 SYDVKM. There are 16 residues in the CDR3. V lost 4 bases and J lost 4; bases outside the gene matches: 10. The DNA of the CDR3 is TGTGCCAGCAGTTCCATTAGCGGGATAGGTGCAGATACGCAGTATTTT. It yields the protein CASSSISGIGADTQYF.

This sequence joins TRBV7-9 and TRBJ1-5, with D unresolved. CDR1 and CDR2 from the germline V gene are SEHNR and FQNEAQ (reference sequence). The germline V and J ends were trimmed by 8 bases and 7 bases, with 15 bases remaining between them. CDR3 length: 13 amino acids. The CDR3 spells CASQPDVGQPQHF. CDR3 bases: TGTGCCAGCCAACCTGACGTCGGGCAGCCCCAGCATTTT.

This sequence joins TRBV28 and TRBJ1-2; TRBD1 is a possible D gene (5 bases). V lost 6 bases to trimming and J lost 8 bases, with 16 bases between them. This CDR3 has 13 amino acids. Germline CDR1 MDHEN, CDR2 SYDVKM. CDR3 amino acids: CASRDPQGWGYTF. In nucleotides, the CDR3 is TGTGCCAGCAGGGACCCGCAGGGTTGGGGCTACACCTTC.

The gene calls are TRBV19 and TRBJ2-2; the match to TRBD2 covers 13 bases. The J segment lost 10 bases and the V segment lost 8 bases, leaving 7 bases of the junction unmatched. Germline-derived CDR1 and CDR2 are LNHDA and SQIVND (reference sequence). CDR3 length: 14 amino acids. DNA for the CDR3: TGTGCCAGTCGGACTAGCGGGGGCCGACTGGAGCTGTTTTTT. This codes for CASRTSGGRLELFF.

The CDR3 region is CASSHVGEGTDTQYF. The CDR3 DNA reads TGTGCCAGCAGCCACGTTGGAGAGGGCACAGATACGCAGTATTTT. V usage is TRBV7-9 and J usage is TRBJ2-3; D call uncertain. The CDR3 covers 15 residues. From germline, CDR1 is SEHNR and CDR2 FQNEAQ (reference sequence). Trimming took 5 bases from V and 1 from J, leaving 13 bases between them.

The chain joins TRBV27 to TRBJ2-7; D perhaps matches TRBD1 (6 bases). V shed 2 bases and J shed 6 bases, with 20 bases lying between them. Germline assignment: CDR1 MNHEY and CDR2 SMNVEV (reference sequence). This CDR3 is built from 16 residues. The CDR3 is CASSLRTGQWEREQYF. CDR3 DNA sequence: TGTGCCAGCAGTTTACGAACCGGACAGTGGGAGCGCGAGCAGTACTTC.

CDR3 protein: CASSPQGAAGNTIYF. CDR3 DNA sequence: TGTGCCAGCAGTCCGCAGGGGGCCGCTGGAAACACCATATATTTT. The chain carries TRBV28 and TRBJ1-3; 8 bases are shared with TRBD1. The junction had 5 bases not matched to a gene; V was cut back by 5 bases and J by 2 bases. The CDR3 is made up of 15 amino acids. CDR1 MDHEN and CDR2 SYDVKM come from the germline V gene.

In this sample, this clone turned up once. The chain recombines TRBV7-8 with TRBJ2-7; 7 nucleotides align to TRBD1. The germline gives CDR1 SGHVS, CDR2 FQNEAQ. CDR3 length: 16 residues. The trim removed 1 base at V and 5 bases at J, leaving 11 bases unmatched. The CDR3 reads CASSLGEPGQWHEQYF. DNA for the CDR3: TGTGCCAGCAGCTTAGGGGAGCCGGGACAGTGGCACGAGCAGTACTTC.

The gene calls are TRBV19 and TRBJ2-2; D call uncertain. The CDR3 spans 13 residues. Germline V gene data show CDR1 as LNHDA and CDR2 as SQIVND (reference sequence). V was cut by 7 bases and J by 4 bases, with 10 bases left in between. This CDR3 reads CASTEELTGELFF. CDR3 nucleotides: TGTGCCAGTACTGAGGAGCTCACCGGGGAGCTGTTTTTT.

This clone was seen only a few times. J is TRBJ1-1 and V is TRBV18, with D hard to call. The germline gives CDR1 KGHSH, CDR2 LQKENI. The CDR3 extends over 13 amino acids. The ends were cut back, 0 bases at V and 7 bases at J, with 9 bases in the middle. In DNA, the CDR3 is TGTGCCAGCTCACCACCGAGGCCAGTTGAAGCTTTCTTT. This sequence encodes CASSPPRPVEAFF. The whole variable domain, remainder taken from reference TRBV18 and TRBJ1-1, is NAGVMQNPRHLVRRRGQEARLRCSPMKGHSHVYWYRQLPEEGLKFMVYLQKENIIDESGMPKERFSAEFPKEGPSILRIQQVVRGDSAAYFCASSPPRPVEAFFGQGTRLTVV.